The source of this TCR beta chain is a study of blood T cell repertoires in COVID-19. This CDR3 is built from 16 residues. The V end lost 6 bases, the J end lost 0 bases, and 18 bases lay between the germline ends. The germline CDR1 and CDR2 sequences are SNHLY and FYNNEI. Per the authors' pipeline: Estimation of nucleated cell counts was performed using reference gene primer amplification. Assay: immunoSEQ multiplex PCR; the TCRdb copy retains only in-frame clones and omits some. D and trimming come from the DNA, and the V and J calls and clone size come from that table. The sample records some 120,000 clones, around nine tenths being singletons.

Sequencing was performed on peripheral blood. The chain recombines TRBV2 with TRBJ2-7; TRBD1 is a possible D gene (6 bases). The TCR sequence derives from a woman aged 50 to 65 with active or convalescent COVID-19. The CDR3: CASRDSGLGPSYEQYF. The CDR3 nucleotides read TGTGCCAGCAGGGACAGCGGCCTCGGACCCTCCTACGAGCAGTACTTC.